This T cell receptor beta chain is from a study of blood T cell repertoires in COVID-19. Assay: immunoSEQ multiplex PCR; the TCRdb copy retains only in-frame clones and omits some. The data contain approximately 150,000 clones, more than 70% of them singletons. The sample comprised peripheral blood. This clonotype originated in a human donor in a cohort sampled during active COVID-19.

This CDR3 is CAISGDRLAQPQHF. In DNA form, the CDR3 reads TGTGCCATCAGTGGGGACAGACTGGCTCAGCCCCAGCATTTT. The chain has TRBV10-3 and TRBJ1-5; TRBD1 aligns across 7 bases. The CDR3 consists of 14 residues. The ends lost 4 bases at V and 6 bases at J; junction bases unmatched: 6. CDR1 and CDR2 from the germline V gene are ENHRY and SYGVKD.